This T cell receptor (beta chain) came from a study of CD8 T cells in Susac syndrome. About this clonotype: Antigen unknown.

CDR1 and CDR2 from the germline V gene are KGHSH and LQKENI. The CDR3 sequence is 15 residues long. The trim removed 5 bases at V and 4 bases at J, leaving 9 bases unmatched. Points from the study as a whole: As the study acknowledged, the number of individuals who were part of its TCR sequencing and HLA analysis was relatively small.

About 0.45 to 1 ug RNA was reverse transcribed with random hexamers. An immunoSEQ multiplex PCR amplified TCR beta CDR3 over 54 Vbeta and 13 Jbeta. TCRdb called the immunoSEQ multiplex PCR reads again in MiXCR, with one record for every CDR3 protein. This table has about 250,000 distinct CDR3 sequences, roughly 95% appearing once. It was negative isolation that provided the CD8+ and CD4+ T cells, whereas TEMRA cells were enriched by FACS. This rearrangement joins TRBV18 to TRBJ1-1; TRBD1 matches 8 bases. The receptor's source is a human donor with multiple sclerosis. Sequencing was carried out using CD4+ T cells from PBMCs. The CDR3 DNA reads TGTGCCAGCTCAGCCTTGACAGGGGCGACCACTGAAGCTTTCTTT. Its translation is CASSALTGATTEAFF.